The clone carrying this T cell receptor (beta chain) was recorded at least ten times. In TCRdb, the 5' RACE reads were re-called with MiXCR into one record per CDR3 protein. The data show some 46,000 distinct CDR3 sequences, 10% seen once. This sample was taken from a study of neurological immune-mediated disorders. CDR3 length: 19 amino acids. Germline V CDR1 and CDR2: MGHRA, YSYEKL. Trimming cost V 0 bases and J 7 bases; bases outside gene matches: 13. The TCR was taken from an older man with HTLV-1-associated myelopathy (HAM/TSP). This chain uses TRBV4-1 with TRBJ2-3; 13 nucleotides align to TRBD2. The specimen was PBMCs. Here the CDR3 reads CASSQESFGTSGIIYTQYF. The CDR3 DNA is TGCGCCAGCAGCCAAGAGTCTTTTGGGACTAGCGGGATCATCTATACGCAGTATTTT.